These 16 T cell receptor beta chains originate from one sample sequenced in a study of T cell responses to AZD1222 COVID-19 vaccine. Data came from immunoSEQ multiplex PCR; TCRdb stores just in-frame clones and leaves some out. The sample carries over 150,000 clones, roughly 90% recorded once. The input for sequencing was peripheral blood, taken on day 0 of AZD1222 vaccination. The receptor source for this set is an adult in good health.

The rearrangement uses TRBV28 and TRBJ1-3; D is ambiguous. The CDR3 runs to 12 residues. The V gene's germline CDR1 is MDHEN and CDR2 SYDVKM. Trimming took off 2 bases at V and 2 bases at J, with 1 base between the two ends. The CDR3 DNA reads as TGTGCCAGCAGTTTAACTGGAAACACCATATATTTT. Amino acid sequence: CASSLTGNTIYF.

The gene calls are TRBV14 and TRBJ1-2; D is unresolved. The CDR3 has 14 residues. V was trimmed by 1 base and J by 4 bases, leaving 10 bases between them. Germline V lookup: CDR1 SGHDN, CDR2 FVKESK. The CDR3 nucleotides read TGTGCCAGCAGCCAAGGCCCAGGCATCTATGGCTACACCTTC. Translation: CASSQGPGIYGYTF.

The chain recombines TRBV28 with TRBJ2-7, with TRBD2 as a possible D gene (6 bases). This CDR3 has 12 residues. CDR1 and CDR2 (germline): MDHEN, SYDVKM. Trimming took 11 bases from V and 7 from J, leaving 18 bases between them. As DNA, the CDR3 is TGTGCCGGGGGGTCGGAGGGCTATGAGCAGTACTTC. Its protein product is CAGGSEGYEQYF. The whole variable domain, remainder taken from reference TRBV28 and TRBJ2-7, is DVKVTQSSRYLVKRTGEKVFLECVQDMDHENMFWYRQDPGLGLRLIYFSYDVKMKEKGDIPEGYSVSREKKERFSLILESASTNQTSMYLCAGGSEGYEQYFGPGTRLTVT.

The chain couples TRBV2 to TRBJ2-7; perhaps TRBD1 as D (5 bases). V was trimmed by 9 bases and J by 4 bases, leaving 13 bases between them. The CDR3 length is 12 residues. Germline CDR1 is SNHLY and CDR2 is FYNNEI. This CDR3 reads CASKIGAYEQYF. The CDR3 bases are TGTGCCAGTAAGATAGGGGCGTACGAGCAGTACTTC.

This chain links TRBV19 with TRBJ2-5; D uncertain. The V gene's germline CDR1 is LNHDA and CDR2 SQIVND (reference sequence). The V end was cut by 1 base, the J end by 7 bases, with 13 bases between. The CDR3 sequence is 14 residues long. The CDR3 reads CASSIASSVGTQYF. The CDR3 DNA follows: TGTGCCAGTAGTATAGCGTCCAGCGTCGGGACCCAGTACTTC.

A single count supports this clone. The chain has TRBV18 and TRBJ1-2; D unresolved. V was pared by 2 bases and J by 2 bases, with 9 bases between. Germline V gene data show CDR1 as KGHSH and CDR2 as LQKENI. The CDR3 sequence is 14 residues long. The chain's CDR3 is CASSPGVVNYGYTF. In DNA form, the CDR3 reads TGTGCCAGCTCACCAGGTGTAGTAAACTATGGCTACACCTTC.

The CDR3 reads CATSRPSPNLRDTGYTF. The CDR3 DNA is TGTGCCACCAGCAGACCGTCCCCAAATTTGAGGGACACGGGCTACACCTTC. The V call is TRBV15, the J call TRBJ1-2; D may be TRBD1 (6 bases). Germline CDR1 reads LNHNV; CDR2 reads YYDKDF (reference sequence). This CDR3 contains 17 residues. Between the trimmed V and J ends, which lost 2 bases and 8 bases, there was a span of 24 bases.

This clone was seen only once. The V and J genes are TRBV28 and TRBJ1-4; D unresolved. The CDR3 is 15 residues long. Germline-derived CDR1 and CDR2 are MDHEN and SYDVKM. Deletions cut 4 bases from V and 8 bases from J, with 17 bases between. In DNA form, the CDR3 reads TGTGCCAGCAGTTCCTTGTGGGAGGATGAGGAAAAACTGTTTTTT. Its protein is CASSSLWEDEEKLFF.

The chain is built from TRBV12-3 or TRBV12-4 and TRBJ2-5; D gene uncertain. This CDR3 region has 13 residues. V was clipped by 1 base and J by 7 bases, with 10 bases between them. CDR3 nucleotide sequence: TGTGCCAGCAGTTTAGAGGTGGTGGGGACCCAGTACTTC. This encodes CASSLEVVGTQYF.

The chain employs TRBV4-2 and TRBJ1-3; D perhaps matches TRBD1 (5 bases). Germline V gene data show CDR1 as LGHNA and CDR2 as YNFKEQ. This CDR3 spans 18 amino acids. Trimming cost V 0 bases and J 0 bases, with 15 bases left between them. The chain's CDR3 is CASSQDLGTLSSGNTIYF. The CDR3 region has the DNA TGTGCCAGCAGCCAAGATCTGGGGACCCTAAGCTCTGGAAACACCATATATTTT.

The chain joins TRBV2 to TRBJ1-2; unclear D gene. In germline, CDR1 is SNHLY, CDR2 FYNNEI. The germline V and J ends were trimmed by 7 bases and 0 bases, with 9 bases remaining between them. The CDR3 totals 13 residues. CDR3 DNA: TGTGCCAGCACTCGGGGAGCTAACTATGGCTACACCTTC. Its translation: CASTRGANYGYTF.

This chain uses TRBV3-1 (or the pseudogene TRBV3-2) with TRBJ1-2; the D gene is possibly TRBD1 (5 bases). Trimming removed 4 bases at V and 2 bases at J, with 11 bases between. The CDR3 consists of 14 residues. From germline, CDR1 is LGHDT and CDR2 YNNKEL (reference sequence). DNA of the CDR3: TGTGCCAGCAGCCCCCTCGCAGGGAACTATGGCTACACCTTC. Its protein product is CASSPLAGNYGYTF.

The chain has TRBV18 and TRBJ1-3; tentative D call: TRBD1 (6 bases). Germline loops: CDR1 KGHSH, CDR2 LQKENI. CDR3 length: 17 amino acids. Trimming removed 9 bases at V and 0 bases at J, with 21 bases between. The CDR3 sequence: CASEWGREFASGNTIYF. In DNA, the CDR3 is TGTGCCAGTGAGTGGGGGCGAGAATTTGCCTCTGGAAACACCATATATTTT.

J is TRBJ2-7 and V is TRBV5-5, with TRBD2 matching 8 bases. This CDR3 is 15 amino acids long. CDR1 SGHKS and CDR2 YYEKEE come from the germline V gene (reference sequence). V was pared by 4 bases and J by 5 bases, with 11 bases of the junction left unmatched. CDR3 nucleotide sequence: TGTGCCAGCAGCCCTCCTGGACTAGCTGTCCACGAGCAGTACTTC. This gives the protein CASSPPGLAVHEQYF.

This rearrangement joins TRBV4-1 to TRBJ1-1; 7 nucleotides align to TRBD1. CDR3 length equals 15 residues. Losses at the gene ends were 2 bases for V and 2 bases for J; bases not matched to a gene: 5. The germline V gene encodes CDR1 MGHRA and CDR2 YSYEKL. CDR3 sequence: CASSQQGQINTEAFF. CDR3 nucleotides: TGCGCCAGCAGCCAACAGGGACAGATTAACACTGAAGCTTTCTTT.

The rearrangement links TRBV7-2 to TRBJ1-5; no firm D call. Germline values: CDR1 SGHTA, CDR2 FQGNSA. V was pared by 1 base and J by 6 bases, with 13 bases between. This CDR3 spans 15 amino acids. The CDR3 bases are TGTGCCAGCAGCTTAGTGTTTACAGATGGTCAGCCCCAGCATTTT. This encodes CASSLVFTDGQPQHF.